These 16 T cell receptor beta chains were sequenced from one sample in a study of T cells after yellow fever vaccination (dated by TCRdb to about 2019). The sample's treatment or condition label, decoded: live attenuated yellow fever vaccine strain. Preparation of the library involved 5' RACE. Sequencing was performed on an Illumina HiSeq 2500. TCRdb reanalyzed the raw reads on its own, using fastp at Q25 for trimming and MiXCR for clone calling, and kept in-frame beta chains. Entries that share a CDR3 protein sequence are merged under the most common genes and DNA. This sample holds 46,000 or so distinct CDR3 sequences; 5.5% to 7.5% were observed only once. The ten largest clones take up about 9.4% of the sample. Sequencing was performed on PBMCs, either bulk or a sorted T-cell subset (CD4+, CD8+, memory, or dextramer-sorted; not recorded which), taken 45 days after the yellow fever booster vaccination. All receptors derive from a man aged 30 to 45 who received the YFV17D yellow fever vaccine.

V and J are TRBV25-1 and TRBJ2-7; 9 bases are a match to TRBD1. V lost 7 bases to trimming and J lost 6 bases; unmatched junction nucleotides: 7. The CDR3 is made up of 13 amino acids. Germline CDR1 is MGHDK and CDR2 is SYGVNS. The DNA for the CDR3 is TGTGCCAGCACCGGGACAGGGTGGCGCGAGCAGTACTTC. It codes for CASTGTGWREQYF.

This clonotype has only a few counts. The CDR3 sequence: CASSQDRSTDTQYF. The CDR3 DNA reads TGTGCCAGCAGCCAAGACAGGAGCACAGATACGCAGTATTTT. V and J are TRBV4-2 and TRBJ2-3; no clear D gene. The length of the CDR3 is 14 residues. Germline V gene data show CDR1 as LGHNA and CDR2 as YNFKEQ. The V end lost 0 bases, the J end lost 0 bases, and 4 bases lay between the germline ends.

V and J are TRBV4-3 and TRBJ1-6, with D possibly matching TRBD1 (5 bases). CDR3 length: 20 amino acids. CDR1 is LGHNA and CDR2 is YSLEER in the germline V gene. V was clipped by 4 bases and J by 0 bases, with 22 bases between them. This CDR3 reads CASSPALAGPKSSYNSPLHF. The CDR3 nucleotides read TGCGCCAGCAGCCCAGCTTTGGCAGGGCCTAAGAGCTCCTATAATTCACCCCTCCACTTT.

This clonotype was seen repeatedly, ten times or more. The chain employs TRBV7-2 and TRBJ2-7; 10 bases line up with TRBD2. The CDR3 is 15 amino acids. CDR1 SGHTA and CDR2 FQGNSA come from the germline V gene. V lost 2 bases to trimming and J lost 10 bases; unmatched junction nucleotides: 11. CDR3 amino acids: CASSLLAGVRAEQYF. In DNA form, the CDR3 reads TGTGCCAGCAGCTTACTAGCGGGGGTACGGGCCGAACAGTACTTC. The entire variable domain, with the rest obtained from reference TRBV7-2 and TRBJ2-7, is as follows: GAGVSQSPSNKVTEKGKDVELRCDPISGHTALYWYRQSLGQGLEFLIYFQGNSAPDKSGLPSDRFSAERTGGSVSTLTIQRTQQEDSAVYLCASSLLAGVRAEQYFGPGTRLTVT.

This rearrangement joins TRBV20-1 to TRBJ2-7; D is undetermined. The CDR3 sequence is 15 residues long. In germline, CDR1 is DFQATT, CDR2 SNEGSKA (reference sequence). V was cut by 5 bases and J by 0 bases, with 17 bases left in between. CDR3 DNA: TGCAGTGCTCGTGATTACGTAGAAAGCTCCTACGAGCAGTACTTC. The encoded protein is CSARDYVESSYEQYF.

There are many counts of this clonotype. The chain is built from TRBV9 and TRBJ2-5, with 8 bases aligning to TRBD2. Trimming cost V 3 bases and J 5 bases; bases outside gene matches: 6. Germline lookup yields CDR1 SGDLS and CDR2 YYNGEE. The CDR3 length is 14 residues. The CDR3 DNA reads TGTGCCAGCAGCGCCTCGGGGGGGCAGGAGACCCAGTACTTC. It codes for CASSASGGQETQYF.

A note on this clonotype: A much larger clone differs from this one at a single base, so this may be a read error. V and J are TRBV3-1 and TRBJ2-1; TRBD1 matches 7 bases. The DNA end is a closer match to TRBJ2-7, so the J assignment may be wrong. The CDR3 extends over 13 amino acids. Germline V CDR1 and CDR2: LGHDT, YNNKEL (reference sequence). Here the CDR3 DNA reads TGTGCCAGCAGCCTCCTAGGGGGCGGTGAGCAGTACTTC. It codes for CASSLLGGGEQYF.

This clonotype showed up many times. The V call is TRBV23-1, the J call TRBJ2-1; D gene ambiguous. TRBV23-1 is noted as an ORF with a role that remains uncertain. Trimming pared 7 bases from V and 0 bases from J, leaving 10 bases between. The CDR3 is 14 amino acids. The DNA of the CDR3 is TGCGCCAGCAATTCCGCGAGCTCCTACAATGAGCAGTTCTTC. Its protein is CASNSASSYNEQFF.

This clonotype showed up many times. This chain joins TRBV20-1 and TRBJ1-5, with unresolved D. The CDR3 sequence is 14 residues long. Germline V gene data show CDR1 as DFQATT and CDR2 as SNEGSKA (reference sequence). Trimming cost V 0 bases and J 7 bases, with 13 bases left between them. CDR3 sequence (DNA): TGCAGTGCTAGAGATGTAAGCAGTCCCCAGCCCCAGCATTTT. It translates to CSARDVSSPQPQHF.

This chain joins TRBV5-6 and TRBJ2-1; 10 nucleotides agree with TRBD2. The CDR3 sequence is 14 residues long. Germline-derived CDR1 and CDR2 are SGHDT and YYEEEE. The V and J ends lost 4 bases and 8 bases, in that order; junction bases with no gene match: 6. The DNA of the CDR3 is TGTGCCAGCAGCGGAGCGGGAGGGCAGGATGAGCAGTTCTTC. Residues: CASSGAGGQDEQFF.

Many counts were recorded for this clonotype. The gene calls are TRBV4-2 and TRBJ1-3; D gene unclear. The V end was cut by 4 bases, the J end by 2 bases, with 9 bases between. CDR3 size: 14 residues. From germline, CDR1 is LGHNA and CDR2 YNFKEQ. The CDR3 DNA follows: TGTGCCAGCAGCCCCCCTGACGCTGGAAACACCATATATTTT. The encoded protein is CASSPPDAGNTIYF.

The chain has TRBV12-3 or TRBV12-4 and TRBJ2-2; no clear D gene. V lost 3 bases and J 0 bases, leaving 11 bases between the germline ends. This CDR3 is built from 16 residues. The CDR3 reads CASSFGLLTNTGELFF. CDR3 DNA sequence: TGTGCCAGCAGTTTCGGTCTGCTCACGAACACCGGGGAGCTGTTTTTT.

This clonotype showed up many times. The gene calls are TRBV6-1 and TRBJ1-2; no firm D call. V lost 2 bases, J lost 8 bases, and 18 bases lay in between. The CDR3 is made up of 15 amino acids. Germline V gene lookup returns CDR1 MNHNS and CDR2 SASEGT. The CDR3 here is CASSELLGRTFGYTF. The CDR3 nucleotides are TGTGCCAGCAGTGAACTCCTTGGGCGGACCTTCGGCTACACCTTC.

This clonotype was counted at least ten times. The chain couples TRBV7-2 to TRBJ2-2; 7 bases line up with TRBD1. The germline gives CDR1 SGHTA, CDR2 FQGNSA. V gave up 5 bases and J gave up 0 bases; unmatched junction bases: 3. The CDR3 length is 15 residues. CDR3 nucleotide sequence: TGTGCCAGCAGCCGCGGACAGGCGAACACCGGGGAGCTGTTTTTT. Residues: CASSRGQANTGELFF.

This clonotype was seen only a few times. The chain couples TRBV20-1 to TRBJ2-5, with 7 nucleotides matching TRBD1. V gave up 6 bases and J gave up 5 bases; unmatched junction bases: 9. This CDR3 spans 13 amino acids. From germline, CDR1 is DFQATT and CDR2 SNEGSKA (reference sequence). CDR3 region: CSAPPGGRETQYF. CDR3 DNA: TGCAGTGCACCCCCAGGGGGTAGGGAGACCCAGTACTTC.

This clonotype has more than one count but fewer than ten. This chain joins TRBV29-1 and TRBJ1-4; D is unresolved. With 7 bases removed from V and 6 bases from J, the gap between germline ends came to 12 bases. Looked up from germline, CDR1 is SQVTM and CDR2 is ANQGSEA. The CDR3 consists of 12 residues. The CDR3 here is CSGRIGYEKLFF. CDR3 bases: TGCAGCGGGAGGATCGGGTATGAAAAACTGTTTTTT. The full variable domain, in which reference TRBV29-1 and TRBJ1-4 provide the parts outside the CDR3, is SAVISQKPSRDICQRGTSLTIQCQVDSQVTMMFWYRQQPGQSLTLIATANQGSEATYESGFVIDKFPISRPNLTFSTLTVSNMSPEDSSIYLCSGRIGYEKLFFGSGTQLSVL.